The entry that follows covers one T cell receptor beta chain sequence. As yet, its antigen is unknown. Only in-frame clones appear in the TCRdb table, and some are missing; sequencing was by immunoSEQ multiplex PCR. Among 20,000 or so clones, about 91% were seen once, and the ten largest hold around 0.25%. This sample was taken from a study of PD-1 blockade in classical Hodgkin lymphoma. Study-level results: Reported baseline diversity: healthy donors highest, relapsed/refractory patients lowest. Possibly reflecting disease activity or prior therapy, repertoire differences have causes that remain undefined.

CDR1 is LNHDA and CDR2 is SQIVND in the germline V gene (reference sequence). Trimming removed 6 bases at V and 2 bases at J, with 11 bases between. The CDR3 covers 14 residues. As to time point: newly diagnosed, previously untreated cHL patient sample. Magnetic negative selection of thawed PBMCs was the method by which CD4+ T cells were purified. Serving as comparison were PBMCs from newly diagnosed, untreated classical Hodgkin lymphoma, which were sequenced alongside the relapsed/refractory trial patients. The receptor's source is a human donor with classical Hodgkin lymphoma. Sequencing was performed on CD4+ T cells from blood. The J gene is TRBJ2-1, the V gene TRBV19; D remains ambiguous. The CDR3 nucleotides read TGTGCCAGTAGACCCGCCCTGGCCTACAATGAGCAGTTCTTC. This translates into CASRPALAYNEQFF.